This T cell receptor (beta chain) appears in the sequencing data of a study of T-cell reconstitution after alpha-beta-depleted transplantation in children. About this clonotype itself: Its target is unknown.

Unique molecular identifiers were built into the TCRbeta library. TCRdb re-analysed the PCR reads in MiXCR, keeping a single row per CDR3 protein. The sample has about 540,000 distinct CDR3 sequences, 25% to 30% seen once. General study results and limits: A year had passed since transplant, and T-cell counts and diversity by then came mostly from newly produced T cells.

The TCR comes from a boy younger than two with Wiskott-Aldrich syndrome, due to receive a stem cell transplant. Sequences were derived from PBMCs, sampled before TCRalphabeta/CD19-depleted stem cell transplant.

This CDR3 is CRPLLAGGRDTQYF. The DNA for the CDR3 is TGCAGGCCCCTACTAGCGGGAGGCCGGGATACGCAGTATTTT. This sequence joins TRBV20-1 and TRBJ2-3; 12 positions match TRBD2. CDR3 length: 14 residues. Germline CDR1 reads DFQATT; CDR2 reads SNEGSKA (reference sequence).